One T cell receptor (beta chain) is described in this entry. Germline trimming cut 3 bases from V and 5 bases from J; bases unmatched to any gene: 6. The germline V gene encodes CDR1 SGDLS and CDR2 YYNGEE. The CDR3 runs 15 residues. This specimen comes from a study of blood T cell repertoires in COVID-19. Authors' methods: Quantification of nucleated cells was approximated via reference gene primer amplification. The table came from immunoSEQ multiplex PCR; TCRdb's copy has only in-frame clones and leaves some out. Clone size and the V and J calls come from that table; the DNA yielded D and trimming. The sample includes about 120,000 clones, roughly 76% seen only once; the top ten take roughly a tenth.

This receptor was obtained from a human donor in a cohort sampled during active COVID-19. This chain uses TRBV9 with TRBJ1-1; 11 bases are shared with TRBD1. The sequenced sample was peripheral blood. This CDR3 is CASSARDRGSTEAFF. CDR3 sequence (DNA): TGTGCCAGCAGCGCCCGGGACAGGGGGTCGACTGAAGCTTTCTTT. Combining the CDR3 with reference TRBV9 and TRBJ1-1 gives the whole variable domain DSGVTQTPKHLITATGQRVTLRCSPRSGDLSVYWYQQSLDQGLQFLIQYYNGEERAKGNILERFSAQQFPDLHSELNLSSLELGDSALYFCASSARDRGSTEAFFGQGTRLTVV.